These 9 T cell receptor beta chains were sequenced from one sample in a study of shared clonotypes between healthy human individuals. Generated by immunoSEQ multiplex PCR, the TCRdb table keeps only in-frame clones and is missing some. This sample yields about 1,800,000 clones, of which about 95% are seen a single time; approximately 1% belongs to the top ten. Positively selected for CCR7, the CD45RO-negative cells used as naive CD8 cells excluded terminally differentiated effector memory CD45RA+ cells. Source material: naive CD8+ T cells sorted from blood. The receptors stem from a young man in good health.

Concerning this clone: This CDR3 is also generated by other DNA sequences in the sample. The chain employs TRBV5-4 and TRBJ1-2, with D unresolved. Germline loops: CDR1 SGHNT, CDR2 YYREEE (reference sequence). Trimming cost V 2 bases and J 3 bases, with 5 bases left between them. This CDR3 region has 12 residues. The CDR3 here is CASSFPDYGYTF. For the CDR3, the DNA is TGTGCCAGCAGCTTTCCAGACTATGGCTACACCTTC.

This chain connects TRBV13 to TRBJ1-1, with D uncertain. Germline values: CDR1 PRHDT, CDR2 FYEKMQ (reference sequence). The germline V and J ends were trimmed by 5 bases and 3 bases, with 10 bases remaining between them. The CDR3 sequence is 13 residues long. The CDR3, as DNA: TGTGCCAGCAGCCAGAGCCCGGACACTGAAGCTTTCTTT. This codes for CASSQSPDTEAFF. The full variable domain, rest sourced from reference TRBV13 and TRBJ1-1, is AAGVIQSPRHLIKEKRETATLKCYPIPRHDTVYWYQQGPGQDPQFLISFYEKMQSDKGSIPDRFSAQQFSDYHSELNMSSLELGDSALYFCASSQSPDTEAFFGQGTRLTVV.

The gene calls are TRBV1 and TRBJ2-3; the DNA was not used to check the table's D call, TRBD2. TRBV1 is noted as a pseudogene. This CDR3 spans 20 amino acids. CDR3 coding DNA: TGCACCAGCAGCCAAGAGCATTGGGCTAGCGGGGGGGCAAATACAGATACGCAGTATTTT. Its translation: CTSSQEHWASGGANTDTQYF.

The V and J genes are TRBV18 and TRBJ2-7, with 7 bases aligning to TRBD1. The CDR3 is 18 amino acids. The J segment lost 4 bases and the V segment lost 4 bases, leaving 19 bases of the junction unmatched. Germline CDR1 and CDR2: KGHSH and LQKENI. The CDR3 protein is CASSLIRDSNHGDYEQYF. CDR3 nucleotide sequence: TGTGCCAGCTCACTTATCCGGGACAGCAACCACGGGGATTACGAGCAGTACTTC. The full variable domain, in which reference TRBV18 and TRBJ2-7 provide the parts outside the CDR3, is NAGVMQNPRHLVRRRGQEARLRCSPMKGHSHVYWYRQLPEEGLKFMVYLQKENIIDESGMPKERFSAEFPKEGPSILRIQQVVRGDSAAYFCASSLIRDSNHGDYEQYFGPGTRLTVT.

The chain combines TRBV29-1 with TRBJ2-3; TRBD1 matches 7 bases. From germline, CDR1 is SQVTM and CDR2 ANQGSEA. This CDR3 region has 13 residues. V was pared by 5 bases and J by 2 bases, with 4 bases of the junction left unmatched. The CDR3 is CSVWTGHTDTQYF. DNA of the CDR3: TGCAGCGTTTGGACAGGCCACACAGATACGCAGTATTTT.

The DNA of the CDR3 is TGTGCCAGCAGCTTAGCAGGGGCGACGGAGACCCAGTACTTC. It yields the protein CASSLAGATETQYF. The V call is TRBV11-1, the J call TRBJ2-5; D might be TRBD1 (5 bases). Per the germline V gene, CDR1 is SGHAT and CDR2 is FQDESV (reference sequence). Trimming shortened V by 0 bases and J by 5 bases, and 10 bases separated the two germline ends. The CDR3 is 14 amino acids.

The chain employs TRBV29-1 and TRBJ1-2; 8 bases fit TRBD1. CDR3 size: 14 residues. Per germline, CDR1 SQVTM and CDR2 ANQGSEA. With 3 bases clipped from V and 7 bases from J, the junction kept 10 bases outside the gene matches. The DNA of the CDR3 is TGCAGCGTTGACCTTAGGACAGGGAGTGTTGGCTACACCTTC. Translation gives CSVDLRTGSVGYTF.

This chain connects TRBV5-4 to TRBJ2-3; TRBD2 is a possible D gene (5 bases). Trimming pared 4 bases from V and 2 bases from J, leaving 8 bases between. The CDR3 has 13 residues. Looked up from germline, CDR1 is SGHNT and CDR2 is YYREEE (reference sequence). The CDR3 sequence is CASSVDYTDTQYF. Written as DNA, the CDR3 is TGTGCCAGCAGCGTCGACTACACAGATACGCAGTATTTT.

In this sample, this clone turned up once. This rearrangement joins TRBV2 to TRBJ1-3; 10 bases match TRBD1. Trimming took 7 bases from V and 4 from J; bases not matched to a gene: 7. Germline CDR1 and CDR2: SNHLY and FYNNEI. CDR3 length: 15 amino acids. The CDR3 DNA sequence: TGTGCCAGCACCCTGGGACAGGGGATCGGAAACACCATATATTTT. It specifies CASTLGQGIGNTIYF. The whole variable domain, filled in from reference TRBV2 and TRBJ1-3, reads EPEVTQTPSHQVTQMGQEVILRCVPISNHLYFYWYRQILGQKVEFLVSFYNNEISEKSEIFDDQFSVERPDGSNFTLKIRSTKLEDSAMYFCASTLGQGIGNTIYFGEGSWLTVV.